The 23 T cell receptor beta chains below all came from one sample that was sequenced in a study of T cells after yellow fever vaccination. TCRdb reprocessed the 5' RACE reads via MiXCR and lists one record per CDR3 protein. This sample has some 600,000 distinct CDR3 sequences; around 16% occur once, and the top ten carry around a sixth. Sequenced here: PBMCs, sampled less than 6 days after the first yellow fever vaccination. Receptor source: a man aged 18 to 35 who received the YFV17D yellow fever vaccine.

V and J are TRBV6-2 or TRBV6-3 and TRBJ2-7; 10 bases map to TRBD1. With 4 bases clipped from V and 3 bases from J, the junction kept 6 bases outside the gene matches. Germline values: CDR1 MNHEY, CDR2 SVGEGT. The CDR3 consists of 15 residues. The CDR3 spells CASSLPGQGFYEQYF. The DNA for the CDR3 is TGTGCCAGCAGTTTACCGGGACAGGGGTTCTACGAGCAGTACTTC.

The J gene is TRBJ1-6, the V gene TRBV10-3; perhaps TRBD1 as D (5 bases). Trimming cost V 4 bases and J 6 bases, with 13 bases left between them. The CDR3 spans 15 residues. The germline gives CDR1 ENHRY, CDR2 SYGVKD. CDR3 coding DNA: TGTGCCATCAGTGCCGTGTCAGGGATTAATTCACCCCTCCACTTT. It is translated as CAISAVSGINSPLHF.

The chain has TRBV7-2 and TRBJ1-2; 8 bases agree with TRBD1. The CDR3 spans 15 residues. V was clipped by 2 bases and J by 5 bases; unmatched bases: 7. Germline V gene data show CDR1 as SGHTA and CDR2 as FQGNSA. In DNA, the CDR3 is TGTGCCAGCAGCTTAAGTCCAGGGGGCGGGTATGGCTACACCTTC. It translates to CASSLSPGGGYGYTF.

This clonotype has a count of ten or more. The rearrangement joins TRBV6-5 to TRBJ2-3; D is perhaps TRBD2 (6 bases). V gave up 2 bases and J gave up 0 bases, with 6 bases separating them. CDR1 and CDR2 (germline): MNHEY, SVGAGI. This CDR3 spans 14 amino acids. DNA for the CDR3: TGTGCCAGCAGTTACCTAGCGAGCACAGATACGCAGTATTTT. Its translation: CASSYLASTDTQYF.

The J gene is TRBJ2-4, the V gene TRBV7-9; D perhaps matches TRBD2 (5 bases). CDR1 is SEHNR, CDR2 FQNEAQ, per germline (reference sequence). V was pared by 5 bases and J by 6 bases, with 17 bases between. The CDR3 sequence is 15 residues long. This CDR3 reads CASSASRGLRNIQYF. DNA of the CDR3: TGTGCCAGCAGCGCAAGTCGGGGTCTTCGAAACATTCAGTACTTC.

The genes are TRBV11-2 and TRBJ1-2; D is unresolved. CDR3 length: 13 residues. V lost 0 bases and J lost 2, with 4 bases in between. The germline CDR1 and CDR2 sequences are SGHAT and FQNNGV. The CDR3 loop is CASSLDENYGYTF. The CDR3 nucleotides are TGTGCCAGCAGCTTAGACGAGAACTATGGCTACACCTTC.

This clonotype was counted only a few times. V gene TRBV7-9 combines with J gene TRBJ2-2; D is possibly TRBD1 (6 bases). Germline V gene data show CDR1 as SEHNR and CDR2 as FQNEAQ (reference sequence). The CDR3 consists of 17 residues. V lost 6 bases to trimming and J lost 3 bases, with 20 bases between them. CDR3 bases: TGTGCCAGCAGTCAAATTGGGACACCGACTTACACCGGGGAGCTGTTTTTT. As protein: CASSQIGTPTYTGELFF.

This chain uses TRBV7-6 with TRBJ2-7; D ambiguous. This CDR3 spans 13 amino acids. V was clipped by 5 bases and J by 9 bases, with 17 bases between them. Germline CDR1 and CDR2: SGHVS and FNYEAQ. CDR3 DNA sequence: TGTGCCAGCAGCCCTCAAATCCTTAGGGTGCAGTACTTC. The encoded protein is CASSPQILRVQYF.

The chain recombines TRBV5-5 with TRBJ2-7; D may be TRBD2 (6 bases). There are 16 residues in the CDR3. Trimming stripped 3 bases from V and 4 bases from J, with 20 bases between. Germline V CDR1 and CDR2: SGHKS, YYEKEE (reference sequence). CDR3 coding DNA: TGTGCCAGCAGCTCCACGCCGGGAGATATCACGTACGAGCAGTACGTC. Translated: CASSSTPGDITYEQYV.

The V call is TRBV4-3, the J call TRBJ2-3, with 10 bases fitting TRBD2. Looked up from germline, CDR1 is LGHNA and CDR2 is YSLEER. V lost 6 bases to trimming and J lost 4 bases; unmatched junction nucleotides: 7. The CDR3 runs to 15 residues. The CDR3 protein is CASRAGTSVPDTQYF. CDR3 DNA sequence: TGCGCCAGCAGGGCCGGGACTAGCGTCCCAGATACGCAGTATTTT.

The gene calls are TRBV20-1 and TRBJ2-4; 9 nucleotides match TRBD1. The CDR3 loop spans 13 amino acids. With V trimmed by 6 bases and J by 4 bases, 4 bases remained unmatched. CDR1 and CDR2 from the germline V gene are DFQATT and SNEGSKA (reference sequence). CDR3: CSAPGQGKNIQYF. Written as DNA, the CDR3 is TGCAGTGCCCCGGGACAGGGTAAAAACATTCAGTACTTC.

The CDR3 bases are TGCAGCGTTGAAGACCCCCCTAGGCAGTATTTT. Translating it yields CSVEDPPRQYF. The chain has TRBV29-1 and TRBJ2-3; D remains unclear. V was pared by 0 bases and J by 11 bases, with 9 bases between. The CDR3 loop spans 11 amino acids. Germline V gene sequence: CDR1 SQVTM, CDR2 ANQGSEA.

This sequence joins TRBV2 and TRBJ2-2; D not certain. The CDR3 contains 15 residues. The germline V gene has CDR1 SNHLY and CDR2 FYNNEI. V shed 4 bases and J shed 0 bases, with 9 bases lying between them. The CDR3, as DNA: TGTGCCAGCAGTGTTGGCAGGTCGAACACCGGGGAGCTGTTTTTT. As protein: CASSVGRSNTGELFF. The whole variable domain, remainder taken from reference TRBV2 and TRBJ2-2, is EPEVTQTPSHQVTQMGQEVILRCVPISNHLYFYWYRQILGQKVEFLVSFYNNEISEKSEIFDDQFSVERPDGSNFTLKIRSTKLEDSAMYFCASSVGRSNTGELFFGEGSRLTVL.

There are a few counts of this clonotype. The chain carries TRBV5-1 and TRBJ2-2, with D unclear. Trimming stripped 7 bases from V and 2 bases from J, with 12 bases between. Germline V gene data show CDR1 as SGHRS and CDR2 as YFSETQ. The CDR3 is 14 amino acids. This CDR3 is CASEVGVNTGELFF. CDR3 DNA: TGCGCCAGCGAGGTCGGAGTCAACACCGGGGAGCTGTTTTTT.

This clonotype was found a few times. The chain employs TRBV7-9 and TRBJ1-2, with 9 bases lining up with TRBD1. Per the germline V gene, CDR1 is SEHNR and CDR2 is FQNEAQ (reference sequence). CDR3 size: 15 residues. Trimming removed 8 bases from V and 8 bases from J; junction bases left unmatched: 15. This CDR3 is CASPQSGTGPVGYTF. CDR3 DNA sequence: TGTGCCAGCCCTCAATCCGGGACAGGGCCGGTAGGCTACACCTTC.

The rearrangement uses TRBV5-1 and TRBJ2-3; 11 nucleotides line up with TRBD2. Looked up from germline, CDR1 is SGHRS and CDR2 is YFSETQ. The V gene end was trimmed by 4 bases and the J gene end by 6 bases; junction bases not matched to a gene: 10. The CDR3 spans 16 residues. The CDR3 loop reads CASSGDSGGAGDTQYF. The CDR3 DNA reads TGCGCCAGCAGCGGGGATAGCGGGGGGGCCGGGGATACGCAGTATTTT.

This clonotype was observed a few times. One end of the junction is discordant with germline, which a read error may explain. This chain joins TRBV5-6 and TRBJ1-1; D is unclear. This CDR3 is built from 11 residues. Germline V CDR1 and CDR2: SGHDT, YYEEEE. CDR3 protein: CASSLAPRVSF. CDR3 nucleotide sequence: TGTGCCAGCAGCTTGGCCCCTCGGGTGAGCTTT. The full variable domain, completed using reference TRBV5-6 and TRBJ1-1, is DAGVTQSPTHLIKTRGQQVTLRCSPKSGHDTVSWYQQALGQGPQFIFQYYEEEERQRGNFPDRFSGHQFPNYSSELNVNALLLGDSALYLCASSLAPRVSFGQGTRLTVV.

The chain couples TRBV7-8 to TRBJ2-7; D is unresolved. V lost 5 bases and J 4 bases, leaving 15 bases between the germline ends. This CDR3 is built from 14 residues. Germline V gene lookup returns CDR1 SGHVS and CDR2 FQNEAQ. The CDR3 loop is CASSVDDGIYEQYV. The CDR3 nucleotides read TGTGCCAGCAGCGTTGACGATGGGATTTACGAGCAGTACGTC.

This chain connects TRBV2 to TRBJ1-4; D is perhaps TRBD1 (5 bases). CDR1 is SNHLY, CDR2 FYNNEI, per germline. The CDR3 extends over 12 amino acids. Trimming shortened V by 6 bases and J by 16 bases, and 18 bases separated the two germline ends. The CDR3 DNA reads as TGTGCCAGCAGCCAAGGGGCTGGGGAACCGTTTTTT. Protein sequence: CASSQGAGEPFF.

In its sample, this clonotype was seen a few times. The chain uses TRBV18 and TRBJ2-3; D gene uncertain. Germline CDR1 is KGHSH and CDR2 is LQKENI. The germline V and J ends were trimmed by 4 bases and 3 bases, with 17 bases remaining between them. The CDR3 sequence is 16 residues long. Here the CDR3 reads CASSQIIGSSTDTQYF. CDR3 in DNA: TGTGCCAGCTCACAAATTATCGGTTCATCTACAGATACGCAGTATTTT.

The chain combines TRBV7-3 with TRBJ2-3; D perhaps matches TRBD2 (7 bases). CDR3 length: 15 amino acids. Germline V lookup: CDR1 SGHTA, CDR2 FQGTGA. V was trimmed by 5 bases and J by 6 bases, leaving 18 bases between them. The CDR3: CASSPNAGAGDTQYF. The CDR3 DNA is TGTGCCAGCAGCCCTAACGCGGGGGCTGGGGATACGCAGTATTTT.

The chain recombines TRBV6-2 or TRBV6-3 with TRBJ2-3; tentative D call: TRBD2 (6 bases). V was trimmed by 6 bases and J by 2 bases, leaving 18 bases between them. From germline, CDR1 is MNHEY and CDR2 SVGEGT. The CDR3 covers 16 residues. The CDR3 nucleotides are TGTGCCAGCAGCCTATCGGGACTCCGGCTCACAGATACGCAGTATTTT. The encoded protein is CASSLSGLRLTDTQYF.

CDR3 DNA sequence: TGTGCCAGCAGCCGTTCGACAGGGGATAGCTACACCTTC. Translation gives CASSRSTGDSYTF. The chain recombines TRBV14 with TRBJ1-2, with TRBD1 matching 8 bases. The CDR3 loop spans 13 amino acids. V dropped 4 bases and J dropped 9; count of bases not matched to a gene: 7. Germline V gene data show CDR1 as SGHDN and CDR2 as FVKESK.